Listed below are T cell receptor beta chains from one sample, sequenced in a study of shared T cell receptors in the human thymus. Assay: immunoSEQ multiplex PCR; the TCRdb copy retains only in-frame clones and omits some. Altogether some 720,000 clones are present, 85% to 90% being singletons, with the ten largest covering about 0.01%. These data also formed part of another study, on human thymus T cells.

The sample consisted of thymocytes. All receptors derive from a boy in the first two years of life with a congenital heart defect. Each CDR3 is given with its conserved first and last residue. D genes are given only for firm matches. Expanded clones are given a class, and other clones once, few, many or no size at all.

j_gene	v_gene	abundance	d_gene	CDR3aa	CDR3nt
TRBJ2-7	TRBV10-2	once	TRBD2	CASSDKKAGGERLGPYEQYF	TGCGCCAGCAGTGATAAAAAGGCGGGAGGGGAGAGATTAGGGCCCTACGAGCAGTACTTC
TRBJ2-1	TRBV5-3	NA	TRBD2	CARSSKREGSYNEQFF	TGTGCCAGAAGCTCTAAGCGGGAGGGTTCCTACAATGAGCAGTTCTTC
TRBJ1-4	TRBV30	NA	NA	CAWSVAGFNEKLFF	TGTGCCTGGAGTGTAGCAGGGTTTAATGAAAAACTGTTTTTT
TRBJ2-7	TRBV7-8	NA	NA	CASSLGPGYEQYF	TGTGCCAGCAGCTTAGGGCCAGGCTACGAGCAGTACTTC
TRBJ1-5	TRBV2	NA	NA	CASSETGRIQPQHF	TGTGCCAGCAGCGAGACAGGCAGGATCCAGCCCCAGCATTTT
TRBJ2-1	TRBV27	NA	NA	CASSSSLYNEQFF	TGTGCCAGCAGTTCATCCCTCTACAATGAGCAGTTCTTC
TRBJ1-2	TRBV19	NA	TRBD1	CASSTRPGTGFEGYTF	TGTGCCAGTAGTACGCGTCCCGGGACAGGGTTTGAGGGCTACACCTTC
TRBJ2-7	TRBV19	NA	NA	CASSQGSPAEQYF	TGTGCCAGTAGCCAGGGGTCCCCGGCCGAGCAGTACTTC
TRBJ2-1	TRBV25-1	NA	NA	CARGGNEQFF	TGTGCCAGGGGAGGTAACGAGCAGTTCTTC
TRBJ1-2	TRBV4-1	NA	NA	CASSQDLRGNYGYTF	TGCGCCAGCAGCCAAGATCTTCGGGGTAACTATGGCTACACCTTC
TRBJ2-1	TRBV11-2	NA	TRBD1	CASSLGGTGTYNEQFF	TGTGCCAGCAGCTTGGGCGGGACAGGGACATACAATGAGCAGTTCTTC
TRBJ1-5	TRBV18	NA	TRBD1	CASSPPRDPGGGNQPQHF	TGTGCCAGCTCACCACCCCGGGACCCAGGGGGTGGCAATCAGCCCCAGCATTTT
TRBJ2-7	TRBV13	NA	TRBD2	CASSPGAGGGYEQYF	TGTGCCAGCAGCCCCGGTGCGGGAGGGGGCTACGAGCAGTACTTC
TRBJ1-2	TRBV7-6	NA	TRBD1	CASSLGGTGVDGYTF	TGTGCCAGCAGCTTAGGAGGGACAGGGGTAGATGGCTACACCTTC
TRBJ2-3	TRBV5-6	NA	NA	CASSLAGEGTDTQYF	TGTGCCAGCAGCTTGGCCGGGGAGGGCACAGATACGCAGTATTTT
TRBJ1-1	TRBV5-1	NA	TRBD1	CASTGTGDTEAFF	TGCGCCAGTACCGGGACAGGGGACACTGAAGCTTTCTTT
TRBJ1-2	TRBV6-1	NA	TRBD1	CASSDLDRDNYGYTF	TGTGCCAGCAGTGATCTGGACAGGGATAACTATGGCTACACCTTC
TRBJ2-1	TRBV18	NA	NA	CASSPPVSLPAYNEQFF	TGTGCCAGCTCACCACCGGTGAGCCTACCTGCCTACAATGAGCAGTTCTTC
TRBJ2-5	TRBV28	NA	TRBD2	CASKWSNSGSRETQYF	TGTGCCAGCAAATGGTCGAATAGCGGGAGCAGAGAGACCCAGTACTTC
TRBJ2-7	TRBV27	NA	NA	CASSPGGGSSEQYF	TGTGCCAGCAGCCCAGGAGGAGGGTCGAGCGAGCAGTACTTC
TRBJ2-1	TRBV10-1	once	TRBD1	CASTTGGAASGYNEQFF	TGCGCCAGCACAACAGGGGGCGCGGCTAGCGGATACAATGAGCAGTTCTTC
TRBJ2-3	TRBV5-1	NA	TRBD1	CASSPDRDADTQYF	TGCGCCAGCAGCCCGGACAGGGACGCAGATACGCAGTATTTT
TRBJ1-2	TRBV6-5	NA	TRBD1	CASSPKDRVNYGYTF	TGTGCCAGCAGTCCCAAGGACAGGGTGAACTATGGCTACACCTTC
TRBJ1-3	TRBV21-1	few	NA	CASSSQGVYGNTIYF	TGTGCCAGCAGTTCACAGGGGGTATATGGAAACACCATATATTTT
TRBJ2-5	TRBV4-2	NA	NA	CASSQDLHGPFGKETQYF	TGTGCCAGCAGCCAAGACCTCCACGGGCCCTTCGGGAAAGAGACCCAGTACTTC
TRBJ2-3	TRBV7-9	NA	NA	CASSLGGGTSTDTQYF	TGTGCCAGCAGCTTAGGGGGCGGAACTAGCACAGATACGCAGTATTTT
TRBJ2-7	TRBV6-5	NA	TRBD1	CASSYDRAYEQYF	TGTGCCAGCAGTTACGACAGGGCTTACGAGCAGTACTTC
TRBJ1-1	TRBV6-5	NA	TRBD1	CASSSHRGGTEAFF	TGTGCCAGCAGTTCCCACAGGGGAGGCACTGAAGCTTTCTTT
TRBJ2-3	TRBV29-1	NA	TRBD2	CSASTSGGTDTQYF	TGCAGCGCCTCAACTAGCGGGGGTACAGATACGCAGTATTTT